Presented here are 8 T cell receptor beta chains from one specimen sequenced in a study of response to subunit inactivated influenza vaccine. TCRdb reanalysed the RT-PCR reads using MiXCR and keeps one entry per CDR3 protein. The sample has 700,000 to 900,000 distinct CDR3 sequences, 20% to 25% seen once. The input for sequencing was PBMCs from blood, taken 5 days after vaccination. Every receptor here comes from a man aged 50 or older who received an inactivated influenza vaccine.

This clonotype was seen a few times. The V and J genes are TRBV6-5 and TRBJ2-2, with TRBD1 matching over 9 bases. The CDR3 length is 15 residues. The V and J ends lost 0 bases and 9 bases, in that order; junction bases with no gene match: 5. Germline CDR1 and CDR2: MNHEY and SVGAGI. The CDR3 is CASSYSYRGRRELFF. The DNA for the CDR3 is TGTGCCAGCAGTTACTCGTACAGGGGGCGTCGGGAGCTGTTTTTT.

The V call is TRBV12-3 or TRBV12-4, the J call TRBJ2-3; no firm D call. Trimming cost V 3 bases and J 2 bases, with 12 bases left between them. This CDR3 contains 15 residues. For the CDR3, the DNA is TGTGCCAGCAGTTTTACGGTGGGCCACACAGATACGCAGTATTTT. This sequence encodes CASSFTVGHTDTQYF.

The gene calls are TRBV7-2 and TRBJ2-7; TRBD1 might be the D (6 bases). V was shortened by 1 base and J by 3 bases, with 13 bases between the two germline ends. The CDR3 totals 15 residues. Germline CDR1 is SGHTA and CDR2 is FQGNSA. The CDR3 loop is CASSLEVAGDYEQYF. In nucleotides, the CDR3 is TGTGCCAGCAGCTTAGAGGTGGCAGGGGACTACGAGCAGTACTTC.

This clonotype showed up just a few times. V usage is TRBV5-1 and J usage is TRBJ2-1; 8 bases match TRBD2. CDR1 and CDR2 (germline): SGHRS, YFSETQ. The CDR3 sequence is 16 residues long. V shed 5 bases and J 5 bases; nucleotides not matched to a gene: 12. CDR3 sequence reads: CASSHTPTSGNNEQFF. The CDR3 region has the DNA TGCGCCAGCAGTCATACCCCCACTAGCGGAAACAATGAGCAGTTCTTC.

In this sample, this clonotype turned up a few times. The V and J genes are TRBV7-6 and TRBJ2-5; a weak D match, TRBD1 (5 bases). The CDR3 length is 14 residues. CDR1 and CDR2 from the germline V gene are SGHVS and FNYEAQ. The V end lost 6 bases, the J end lost 5 bases, and 16 bases lay between the germline ends. The CDR3 coding sequence is TGTGCCAGCAGTAGGATGGGGCCTAGGGAGACCCAGTACTTC. Translating gives CASSRMGPRETQYF. The full variable domain, rest sourced from reference TRBV7-6 and TRBJ2-5, is GAGVSQSPRYKVTKRGQDVALRCDPISGHVSLYWYRQALGQGPEFLTYFNYEAQQDKSGLPNDRFSAERPEGSISTLTIQRTEQRDSAMYRCASSRMGPRETQYFGPGTRLLVL.

There are a few counts of this clonotype. The V and J genes are TRBV20-1 and TRBJ2-1, with 8 bases matching TRBD2. CDR3 length: 14 amino acids. Germline V gives CDR1 DFQATT, CDR2 SNEGSKA (reference sequence). Germline trimming cut 3 bases from V and 5 bases from J; bases unmatched to any gene: 6. Here the CDR3 reads CSASPAGVNNEQFF. The DNA of the CDR3 is TGCAGTGCTAGTCCAGCGGGGGTTAACAATGAGCAGTTCTTC.

The rearrangement uses TRBV6-5 and TRBJ1-1; possible D gene TRBD1, 6 bases. CDR3 length: 15 residues. The germline V and J ends were trimmed by 0 bases and 0 bases, with 8 bases remaining between them. The germline gives CDR1 MNHEY, CDR2 SVGAGI. CDR3 loop: CASSYSTGLNTEAFF. Written as DNA, the CDR3 is TGTGCCAGCAGTTACTCGACAGGCCTGAACACTGAAGCTTTCTTT.

This clonotype was picked up many times. The chain employs TRBV7-2 and TRBJ1-1; D not resolved. Trimming took 1 base from V and 11 from J, leaving 14 bases between them. This CDR3 comprises 13 residues. Germline loops: CDR1 SGHTA, CDR2 FQGNSA. CDR3 residues: CASSLESSRMAFF. The CDR3 nucleotides are TGTGCCAGCAGCTTAGAATCAAGCCGAATGGCTTTCTTT.